Below, 12 T cell receptor beta chains from the same sample are listed, as sequenced in a study of blood T cell repertoires in COVID-19. Produced via immunoSEQ multiplex PCR; TCRdb's table is partial and in-frame only. The table lists tens of thousands of clones, about 85% of them singletons. The sequencing input was peripheral blood. These receptors all come from a woman of 80 years or more with acute or convalescent COVID-19.

The V gene is TRBV9, the J gene TRBJ2-2; D is perhaps TRBD2 (7 bases). The CDR3 spans 18 residues. Germline V CDR1 and CDR2: SGDLS, YYNGEE. The germline V and J ends were trimmed by 0 bases and 6 bases, with 21 bases remaining between them. The CDR3 loop reads CASSVVSGGGDISGELFF. The CDR3 DNA follows: TGTGCCAGCAGCGTAGTAAGTGGCGGGGGCGACATCTCCGGGGAGCTGTTTTTT.

This clone was seen a handful of times. The chain couples TRBV20-1 to TRBJ2-1; TRBD2 matches 7 bases. CDR3 length: 11 residues. The V and J ends lost 7 bases and 7 bases, in that order; junction bases with no gene match: 4. Germline V gene sequence: CDR1 DFQATT, CDR2 SNEGSKA (reference sequence). The CDR3 bases are TGCAGTGGGACTAGATGGAATGAGCAGTTCTTC. As protein: CSGTRWNEQFF.

V usage is TRBV11-3 and J usage is TRBJ2-3; D not resolved. Per germline, CDR1 SGHNT and CDR2 YENEEA. This CDR3 has 14 amino acids. Trimming pared 0 bases from V and 3 bases from J, leaving 7 bases between. This chain's CDR3 is CASSLDRVTDTQYF. CDR3 DNA sequence: TGTGCCAGCAGCTTAGATCGCGTGACAGATACGCAGTATTTT.

This rearrangement joins TRBV23-1 to TRBJ1-6; D not resolved. TRBV23-1 is sorted into the ORF group, with uncertain function. CDR3 length: 10 residues. V lost 7 bases, J lost 8 bases, and 3 bases lay in between. CDR3: CASIYSPLHF. CDR3 DNA sequence: TGCGCCAGCATATATTCACCCCTCCACTTT.

The chain has TRBV9 and TRBJ2-2, with 9 nucleotides matching TRBD2. V shed 1 base, J shed 0 bases, and the junction held 1 base outside the gene matches. The V gene's germline CDR1 is SGDLS and CDR2 YYNGEE. This CDR3 has 16 residues. The chain's CDR3 is CASSVLAGSNTGELFF. The CDR3 bases are TGTGCCAGCAGCGTACTAGCGGGGTCGAACACCGGGGAGCTGTTTTTT.

This clone was counted once. V is TRBV14 and J is TRBJ1-6; no reliable D call. The CDR3 covers 16 residues. Trimming took off 5 bases at V and 0 bases at J, with 11 bases between the two ends. Germline-derived CDR1 and CDR2 are SGHDN and FVKESK. CDR3 DNA: TGTGCCAGCAGCGAGGTGGGGAGCTCCTATAATTCACCCCTCCACTTT. Its protein product is CASSEVGSSYNSPLHF.

The rearrangement links TRBV6-6 to TRBJ1-4; TRBD1 matches at 8 bases. CDR1 and CDR2 from the germline V gene are MNHNY and SVGAGI (reference sequence). This CDR3 region has 15 residues. V lost 6 bases and J lost 6; bases outside the gene matches: 9. The CDR3 sequence is CASSRRTGRDEKLFF. In DNA, the CDR3 is TGTGCCAGCAGCCGCAGGACAGGGAGGGATGAAAAACTGTTTTTT.

The chain is built from TRBV5-5 and TRBJ2-7; D gene uncertain. V was trimmed by 0 bases and J by 2 bases, leaving 6 bases between them. The CDR3 extends over 13 amino acids. Germline V CDR1 and CDR2: SGHKS, YYEKEE (reference sequence). CDR3 DNA sequence: TGTGCCAGCAGCTTGGTCTCAGCCTACGAGCAGTACTTC. This sequence encodes CASSLVSAYEQYF. Using reference TRBV5-5 and TRBJ2-7 for the parts outside the CDR3, the full variable domain is DAGVTQSPTHLIKTRGQQVTLRCSPISGHKSVSWYQQVLGQGPQFIFQYYEKEERGRGNFPDRFSARQFPNYSSELNVNALLLGDSALYLCASSLVSAYEQYFGPGTRLTVT.

The gene calls are TRBV6-1 and TRBJ1-6; tentatively, D is TRBD1 (5 bases). Germline assignment: CDR1 MNHNS and CDR2 SASEGT. This CDR3 comprises 16 residues. V lost 1 base and J lost 10, with 17 bases in between. CDR3 protein: CASSEVRGGLGSPLHF. In DNA, the CDR3 is TGTGCCAGCAGTGAAGTAAGGGGCGGCTTGGGGTCACCCCTCCACTTT.

The rearrangement links TRBV20-1 to TRBJ2-3; TRBD2 agrees at 8 bases. The CDR3 sequence is 17 residues long. The V segment lost 3 bases and the J segment 6 bases; nucleotides outside the gene matches: 17. Germline values: CDR1 DFQATT, CDR2 SNEGSKA (reference sequence). CDR3 protein: CSASSAGGLRRYDTQYF. The CDR3, as DNA: TGCAGTGCTAGTTCGGCGGGGGGCCTACGGAGATATGATACGCAGTATTTT.

This chain's CDR3 is CASSVDRAGEKLFF. The CDR3 DNA reads TGTGCCAGCAGCGTCGACAGGGCTGGCGAAAAACTGTTTTTT. The rearrangement joins TRBV5-4 to TRBJ1-4; TRBD1 matches 7 bases. The V segment lost 4 bases and the J segment 8 bases; nucleotides outside the gene matches: 8. The length of the CDR3 is 14 residues. Germline CDR1 and CDR2: SGHNT and YYREEE (reference sequence).

The chain has TRBV6-5 and TRBJ1-1; possibly TRBD1 for D (6 bases). Between the trimmed V and J ends, which lost 4 bases and 1 base, there was a span of 10 bases. CDR1 and CDR2 (germline): MNHEY, SVGAGI. CDR3 size: 14 residues. The CDR3 region has the DNA TGTGCCAGCAGTTTTGGGACACCGAACACTGAAGCTTTCTTT. It translates to CASSFGTPNTEAFF.